The next 8 T cell receptor beta chains were all read from a single sample in a study of cytomegalovirus exposure and HLA in healthy donors. PCR involved 60 Vbeta and 13 Jbeta primers. The method was immunoSEQ multiplex PCR; TCRdb's version includes in-frame clones alone and lacks a portion of them. The sample holds roughly 280,000 clones, 65% to 85% seen once. Source material: PBMCs. These receptors were collected from a female donor in good health and CMV-seronegative.

V gene TRBV28 combines with J gene TRBJ1-5, with a possible D match to TRBD1 (5 bases). Germline CDR1 is MDHEN and CDR2 is SYDVKM. CDR3 length: 18 amino acids. The germline V and J ends were trimmed by 9 bases and 0 bases, with 24 bases remaining between them. Written as DNA, the CDR3 is TGTGCCAGTGGAATGGGGGGGTCGGAGGGCTATAGCAATCAGCCCCAGCATTTT. Its protein product is CASGMGGSEGYSNQPQHF.

The rearrangement links TRBV5-6 to TRBJ2-1, with 12 bases matching TRBD2. The germline V gene has CDR1 SGHDT and CDR2 YYEEEE. J gave up 7 bases and V 4 bases, and 6 bases lay outside the gene matches. The CDR3 runs 15 residues. CDR3 loop: CASSRTSGRLNEQFF. As DNA, the CDR3 is TGTGCCAGCAGCAGAACTAGCGGGAGGCTTAATGAGCAGTTCTTC.

The sample holds a few counts of this clone. V usage is TRBV5-1 and J usage is TRBJ2-7, with 7 bases that match TRBD1. With V trimmed by 6 bases and J by 2 bases, 5 bases remained unmatched. The CDR3 consists of 13 residues. Germline V gives CDR1 SGHRS, CDR2 YFSETQ. The CDR3, as DNA: TGCGCCAGCACCAAGACAGGGACCTACGAGCAGTACTTC. It is translated as CASTKTGTYEQYF.

The CDR3 spells CASRLDYSGNTIYF. Written as DNA, the CDR3 is TGTGCCAGCAGGCTAGACTACTCTGGAAACACCATATATTTT. The chain links TRBV6-5 to TRBJ1-3; no clear D. The V and J ends lost 6 bases and 0 bases respectively, with 9 bases between them. The V gene's germline CDR1 is MNHEY and CDR2 SVGAGI. The CDR3 is 14 amino acids.

The J gene is TRBJ1-4, the V gene TRBV1. TRBV1 is a known pseudogene. This CDR3 has 17 amino acids. CDR3 loop: CTSSPVPVARGCEKLFF. In nucleotides, the CDR3 is TGCACCAGCAGCCCCGTGCCCGTCGCCCGGGGGTGTGAAAAACTGTTTTTT.

The sample holds a few counts of this clone. The CDR3: CASSLDYEGAYF. In DNA, the CDR3 is TGTGCCAGCAGCTTAGATTATGAGGGTGCCTACTTC. The chain joins TRBV11-2 to TRBJ2-5, with D perhaps TRBD2 (5 bases). The V end lost 0 bases, the J end lost 14 bases, and 13 bases lay between the germline ends. The CDR3 is 12 residues long. Germline V gene sequence: CDR1 SGHAT, CDR2 FQNNGV.

The rearrangement links TRBV5-4 to TRBJ2-1, with a possible D match to TRBD1 (6 bases). The germline V and J ends were trimmed by 1 base and 6 bases, with 8 bases remaining between them. The germline V gene encodes CDR1 SGHNT and CDR2 YYREEE (reference sequence). The CDR3 is 13 residues long. The CDR3 spells CASSLLGGNEQFF. The CDR3 DNA sequence: TGTGCCAGCAGCTTGTTAGGGGGCAATGAGCAGTTCTTC.

This chain joins TRBV14 and TRBJ2-3; TRBD2 is a possible D gene (6 bases). The V end was cut by 1 base, the J end by 2 bases, with 13 bases between. CDR3 length: 16 amino acids. Germline V gene sequence: CDR1 SGHDN, CDR2 FVKESK. The CDR3 is CASSQVVGSFTDTQYF. In nucleotides, the CDR3 is TGTGCCAGCAGCCAAGTCGTCGGGAGTTTCACAGATACGCAGTATTTT.